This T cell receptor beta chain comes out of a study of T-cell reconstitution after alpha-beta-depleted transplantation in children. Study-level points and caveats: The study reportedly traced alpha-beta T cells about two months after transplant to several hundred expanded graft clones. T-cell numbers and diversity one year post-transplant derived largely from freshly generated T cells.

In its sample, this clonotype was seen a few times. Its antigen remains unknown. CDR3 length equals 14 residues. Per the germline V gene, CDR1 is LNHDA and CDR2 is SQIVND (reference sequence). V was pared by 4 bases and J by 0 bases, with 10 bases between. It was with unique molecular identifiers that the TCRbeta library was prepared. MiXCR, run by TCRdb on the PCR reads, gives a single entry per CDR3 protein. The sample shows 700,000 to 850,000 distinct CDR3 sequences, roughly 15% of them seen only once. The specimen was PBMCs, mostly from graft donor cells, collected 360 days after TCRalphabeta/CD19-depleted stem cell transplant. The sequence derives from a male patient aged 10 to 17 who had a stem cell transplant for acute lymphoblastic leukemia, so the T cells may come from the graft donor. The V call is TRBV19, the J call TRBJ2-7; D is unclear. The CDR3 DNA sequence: TGTGCCAGTAGTACCCTACTACCCTCCTACGAGCAGTACTTC. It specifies CASSTLLPSYEQYF.